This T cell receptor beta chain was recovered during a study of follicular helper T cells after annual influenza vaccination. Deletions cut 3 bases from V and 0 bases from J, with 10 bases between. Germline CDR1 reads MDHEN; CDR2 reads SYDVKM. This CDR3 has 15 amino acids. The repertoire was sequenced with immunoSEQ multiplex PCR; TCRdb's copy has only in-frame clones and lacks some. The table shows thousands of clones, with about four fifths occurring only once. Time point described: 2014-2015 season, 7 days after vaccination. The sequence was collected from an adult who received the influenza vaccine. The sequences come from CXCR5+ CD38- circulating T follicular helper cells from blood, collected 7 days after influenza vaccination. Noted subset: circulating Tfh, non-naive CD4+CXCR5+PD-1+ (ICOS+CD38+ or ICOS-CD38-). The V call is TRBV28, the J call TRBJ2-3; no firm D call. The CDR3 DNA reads TGTGCCAGCAGTTTCTTGACTTCTAGCACAGATACGCAGTATTTT. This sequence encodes CASSFLTSSTDTQYF.